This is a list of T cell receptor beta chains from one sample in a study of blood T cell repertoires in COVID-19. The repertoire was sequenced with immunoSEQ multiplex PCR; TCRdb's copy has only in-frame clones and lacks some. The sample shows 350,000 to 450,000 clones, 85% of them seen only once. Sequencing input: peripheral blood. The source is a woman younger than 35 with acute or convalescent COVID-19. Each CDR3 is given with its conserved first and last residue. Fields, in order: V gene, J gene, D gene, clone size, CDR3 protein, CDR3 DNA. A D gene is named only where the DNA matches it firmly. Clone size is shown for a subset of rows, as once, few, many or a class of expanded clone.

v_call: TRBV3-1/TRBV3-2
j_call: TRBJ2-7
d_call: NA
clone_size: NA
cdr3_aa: CASSQDNTLEEQYF
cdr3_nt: TGTGCCAGCAGCCAAGATAACACCCTTGAAGAGCAGTACTTC

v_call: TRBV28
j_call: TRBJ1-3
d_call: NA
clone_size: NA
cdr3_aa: CASSFGGSGNTIYF
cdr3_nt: TGTGCCAGCAGTTTTGGGGGGTCTGGAAACACCATATATTTT

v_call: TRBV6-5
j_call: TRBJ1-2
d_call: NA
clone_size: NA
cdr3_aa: CASSLKYGYTF
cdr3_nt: TGTGCCAGCAGTCTAAAGTATGGCTACACCTTC

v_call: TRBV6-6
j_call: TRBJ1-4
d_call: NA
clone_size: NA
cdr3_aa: CASSYSGLEKLFF
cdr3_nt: TGTGCCAGCAGTTACTCTGGACTTGAAAAACTGTTTTTT

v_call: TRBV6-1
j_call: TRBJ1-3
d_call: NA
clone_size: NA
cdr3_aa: CASSEDPGSGNTIYF
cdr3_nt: TGTGCCAGCAGTGAAGATCCAGGGTCTGGAAACACCATATATTTT

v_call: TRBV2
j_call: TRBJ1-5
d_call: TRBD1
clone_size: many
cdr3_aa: CASRYRDSHNQPQHF
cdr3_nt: TGTGCCAGCAGATACCGGGACAGTCACAATCAGCCCCAGCATTTT

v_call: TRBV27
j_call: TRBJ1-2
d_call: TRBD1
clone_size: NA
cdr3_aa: CASRMDRAYGYTF
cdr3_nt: TGTGCCAGCAGAATGGACAGGGCCTATGGCTACACCTTC

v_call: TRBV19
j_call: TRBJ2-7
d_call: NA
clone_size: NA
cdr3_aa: CASNIDRYSYEQYF
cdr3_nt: TGTGCCAGTAATATCGACAGGTACAGCTACGAGCAGTACTTC

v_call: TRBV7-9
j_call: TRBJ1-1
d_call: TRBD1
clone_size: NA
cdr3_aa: CASSLGDRVGTEAFF
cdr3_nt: TGTGCCAGCAGCTTAGGTGACAGGGTCGGCACTGAAGCTTTCTTT

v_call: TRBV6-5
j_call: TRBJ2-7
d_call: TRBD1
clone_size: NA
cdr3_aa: CASRRTGGIYEQYF
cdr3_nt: TGTGCCAGCAGGAGGACAGGGGGCATCTACGAGCAGTACTTC